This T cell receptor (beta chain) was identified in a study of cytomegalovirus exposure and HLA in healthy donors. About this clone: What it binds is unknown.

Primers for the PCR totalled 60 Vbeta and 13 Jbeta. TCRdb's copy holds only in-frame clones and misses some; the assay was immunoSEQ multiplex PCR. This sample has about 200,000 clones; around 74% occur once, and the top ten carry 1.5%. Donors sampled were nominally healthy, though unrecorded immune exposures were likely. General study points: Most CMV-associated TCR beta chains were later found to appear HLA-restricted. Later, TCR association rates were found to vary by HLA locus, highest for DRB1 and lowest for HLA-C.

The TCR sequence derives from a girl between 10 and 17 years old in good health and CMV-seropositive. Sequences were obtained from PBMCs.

The CDR3 loop is CASSELGRTEAFF. CDR3 coding DNA: TGTGCCAGCAGTGAATTGGGCAGGACTGAAGCTTTCTTT. The rearrangement joins TRBV25-1 to TRBJ1-1; D call uncertain. Germline V lookup: CDR1 MGHDK, CDR2 SYGVNS. The CDR3 length is 13 residues. V shed 1 base and J shed 5 bases, with 8 bases lying between them.